Detailed here is one T cell receptor beta chain. The antigen remains undetermined. This sample is drawn from a study of T cell responses to AZD1222 COVID-19 vaccine. From germline, CDR1 is KGHSH and CDR2 LQKENI. V shed 3 bases, J shed 2 bases, and the junction held 3 bases outside the gene matches. The CDR3 runs 15 residues. General study results and limits: Among the donors, most were white British and more were female, and clonal diversity was possibly underestimated. Baseline seropositives among AZD1222 recipients totaled only five to seven. The study reported that nearly half of spike-specific TCRs target unmutated variant regions.

Sequencing used immunoSEQ multiplex PCR; TCRdb keeps in-frame clones, though not all of them. This table holds 75,000 to 100,000 clones, about 89% found once. The chain combines TRBV18 with TRBJ2-2, with TRBD1 matching 7 bases. The clonotype was recovered from an adult in good health. Sequences were derived from peripheral blood, sampled on day 0 of AZD1222 vaccination. The DNA for the CDR3 is TGTGCCAGCTCACCGGGACAGATAAACACCGGGGAGCTGTTTTTT. This translates into CASSPGQINTGELFF.